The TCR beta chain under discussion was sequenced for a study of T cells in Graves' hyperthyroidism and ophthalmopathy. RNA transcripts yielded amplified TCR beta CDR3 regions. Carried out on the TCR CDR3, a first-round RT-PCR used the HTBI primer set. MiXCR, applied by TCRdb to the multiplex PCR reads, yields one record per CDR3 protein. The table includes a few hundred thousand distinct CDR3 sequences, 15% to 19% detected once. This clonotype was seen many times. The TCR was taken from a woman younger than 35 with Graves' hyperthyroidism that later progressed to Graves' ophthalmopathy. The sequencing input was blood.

CDR3 in amino acids: CASSSYRRGLALNFSYEQYF. The CDR3 DNA is TGTGCCAGCAGTTCGTATCGCCGGGGACTAGCTCTAAACTTTTCCTACGAGCAGTACTTC. The genes are TRBV12-3 or TRBV12-4 and TRBJ2-7; 9 bases align to TRBD2. The CDR3 is made up of 20 amino acids. V lost 4 bases, J lost 1 base, and 20 bases stayed unmatched.